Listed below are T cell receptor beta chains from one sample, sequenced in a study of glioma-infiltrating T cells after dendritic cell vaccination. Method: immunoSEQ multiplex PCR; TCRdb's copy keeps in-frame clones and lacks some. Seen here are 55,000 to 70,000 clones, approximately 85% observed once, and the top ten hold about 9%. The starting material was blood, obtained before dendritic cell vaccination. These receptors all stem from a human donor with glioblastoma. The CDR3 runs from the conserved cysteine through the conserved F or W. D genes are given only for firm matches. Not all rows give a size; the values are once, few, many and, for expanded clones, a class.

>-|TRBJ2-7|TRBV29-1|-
CSVGAGYGQYF
TGCAGCGTTGGAGCAGGCTACGGGCAGTACTTC
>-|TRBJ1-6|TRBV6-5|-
CASTLQGNSPLHF
TGTGCCAGCACCCTACAGGGTAATTCACCCCTCCACTTT
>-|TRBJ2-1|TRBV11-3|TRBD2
CASSLEASGMGEQFF
TGTGCCAGCAGCTTAGAGGCTAGCGGGATGGGTGAGCAGTTCTTC
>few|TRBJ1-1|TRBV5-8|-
CASPVVPGVMNTEAFF
TGTGCCAGCCCCGTCGTCCCGGGGGTCATGAACACTGAAGCTTTCTTT
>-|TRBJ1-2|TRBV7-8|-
CASSLTRGYGYTF
TGTGCCAGCAGCTTGACACGGGGCTATGGCTACACCTTC
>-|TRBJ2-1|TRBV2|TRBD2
CASKTRTSGGADEQFF
TGTGCCAGCAAGACCCGGACTAGCGGGGGGGCCGATGAGCAGTTCTTC
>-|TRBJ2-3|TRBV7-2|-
CASSLASSTDTQYF
TGTGCCAGCAGCTTAGCTTCTAGCACAGATACGCAGTATTTT
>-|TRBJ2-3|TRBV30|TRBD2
CAWRLAGGLADTQYF
TGTGCCTGGAGACTAGCGGGGGGGTTAGCAGATACGCAGTATTTT
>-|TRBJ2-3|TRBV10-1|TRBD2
CASSSTSGGASWTQYF
TGCGCCAGCAGTTCAACTAGCGGGGGGGCCTCTTGGACGCAGTATTTT
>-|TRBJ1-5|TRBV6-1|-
CASARDKGAGQPQHF
TGTGCCAGCGCGCGGGACAAAGGAGCGGGGCAGCCCCAGCATTTT
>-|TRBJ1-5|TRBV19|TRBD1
CASSTDRAQPQHF
TGTGCCAGTAGTACCGACAGGGCTCAGCCCCAGCATTTT
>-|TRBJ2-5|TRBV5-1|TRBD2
CASSLALLAGGRQETQYF
TGCGCCAGCAGCTTGGCCTTACTAGCGGGGGGGAGGCAAGAGACCCAGTACTTC
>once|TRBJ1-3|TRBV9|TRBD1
CASSPRGPSGNTIYF
TGTGCCAGCAGTCCTAGGGGGCCCAGTGGAAACACCATATATTTT
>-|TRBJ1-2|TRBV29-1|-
CSVLGHSVYGYTF
TGCAGCGTACTGGGACACTCCGTCTATGGCTACACCTTC
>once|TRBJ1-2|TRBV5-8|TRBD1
CASSLGQAVGYGYTF
TGTGCCAGCAGCCTAGGACAGGCCGTAGGCTATGGCTACACCTTC
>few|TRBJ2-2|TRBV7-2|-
CASSQTRSTGELFF
TGTGCCAGCAGCCAGACTAGAAGTACCGGGGAGCTGTTTTTT
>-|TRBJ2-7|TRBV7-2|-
CASSPLRSEQYF
TGTGCCAGCAGCCCCCTGCGGAGCGAGCAGTACTTC
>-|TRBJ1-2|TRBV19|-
CASSPRRDGYTF
TGTGCCAGTAGTCCCCGTCGCGATGGCTACACCTTC
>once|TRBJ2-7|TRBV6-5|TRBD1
CASSYSTGTGPDEQYF
TGTGCCAGCAGTTACTCCACCGGGACAGGCCCTGACGAGCAGTACTTC
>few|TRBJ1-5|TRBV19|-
CASSILRQVRDQPQHF
TGTGCCAGTAGTATCCTCAGACAGGTCCGGGATCAGCCCCAGCATTTT
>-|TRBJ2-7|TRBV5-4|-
CASSLVSRDEQYF
TGTGCCAGCAGCTTGGTTAGTCGCGACGAGCAGTACTTC
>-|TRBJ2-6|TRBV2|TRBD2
CASRPGGAGANVLTF
TGTGCCAGCAGACCCGGGGGGGCCGGGGCCAACGTCCTGACTTTC
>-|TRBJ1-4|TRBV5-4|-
CASSLDRRLEKLFF
TGTGCCAGCAGCTTGGACAGACGCCTTGAAAAACTGTTTTTT
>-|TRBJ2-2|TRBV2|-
CASRRTNTGELFF
TGTGCCAGCAGGAGGACAAACACCGGGGAGCTGTTTTTT
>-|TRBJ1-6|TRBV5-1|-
CASSTREINSPLHF
TGCGCCAGCAGCACCCGGGAAATTAATTCACCCCTCCACTTT
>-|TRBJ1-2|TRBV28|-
CATRTASYGYTF
TGTGCCACCCGGACAGCTAGTTATGGCTACACCTTC
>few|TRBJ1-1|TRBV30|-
CAWSVRYREAFF
TGTGCCTGGAGTGTACGGTACCGTGAAGCTTTCTTT
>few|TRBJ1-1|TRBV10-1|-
CASKPPGQNTEAFF
TGCGCCAGCAAACCTCCGGGACAGAACACTGAAGCTTTCTTT
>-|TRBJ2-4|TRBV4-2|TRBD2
CASSRRGGANIQYF
TGTGCCAGCAGCCGGCGGGGGGGCGCCAACATTCAGTACTTC
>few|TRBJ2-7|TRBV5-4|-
CASSLYGGIGYEQYF
TGTGCCAGCAGCTTGTATGGGGGGATCGGCTACGAGCAGTACTTC
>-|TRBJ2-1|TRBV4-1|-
CASSQDPANTYNEQFF
TGCGCCAGCAGCCAAGATCCAGCGAATACCTACAATGAGCAGTTCTTC
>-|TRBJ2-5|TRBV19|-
CASTRSGPQETQYF
TGTGCCAGTACGCGATCAGGGCCCCAAGAGACCCAGTACTTC
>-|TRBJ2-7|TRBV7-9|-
CASSSSTGLALMDEQYF
TGTGCCAGCAGCTCATCCACGGGACTCGCCTTGATGGACGAGCAGTACTTC
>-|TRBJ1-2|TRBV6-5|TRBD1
CASSYGTGGRGYTF
TGTGCCAGCAGTTACGGGACAGGGGGCCGCGGCTACACCTTC
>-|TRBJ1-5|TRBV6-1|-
CASSDLRWDIWQPQHF
TGTGCCAGCAGTGACCTACGGTGGGACATTTGGCAGCCCCAGCATTTT
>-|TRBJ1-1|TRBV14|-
CASSQDRGYTEAFF
TGTGCCAGCAGCCAAGACCGGGGTTACACTGAAGCTTTCTTT
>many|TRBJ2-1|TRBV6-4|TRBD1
CASSDPTGGNEQFF
TGTGCCAGCAGTGACCCCACAGGGGGCAATGAGCAGTTCTTC
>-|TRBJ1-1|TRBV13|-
CASADYRARNTEAFF
TGTGCCAGCGCCGACTACAGGGCGCGCAACACTGAAGCTTTCTTT
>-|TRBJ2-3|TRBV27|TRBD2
CASRMGGLAGGQGTDTQYF
TGTGCCAGCAGGATGGGGGGGCTAGCGGGGGGGCAGGGCACAGATACGCAGTATTTT
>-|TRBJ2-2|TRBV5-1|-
CASSLEEGTGELFF
TGCGCCAGCAGCTTGGAGGAGGGCACCGGGGAGCTGTTTTTT
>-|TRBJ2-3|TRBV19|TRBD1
CATRGLGTDTQYF
TGTGCCACCAGGGGGCTCGGCACAGATACGCAGTATTTT
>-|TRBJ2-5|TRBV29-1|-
CSVVGDWTQYF
TGCAGCGTTGTAGGGGACTGGACCCAGTACTTC
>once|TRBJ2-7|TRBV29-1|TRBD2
CSGSFRGGSYEQYF
TGCAGCGGCTCATTCCGGGGGGGATCCTACGAGCAGTACTTC
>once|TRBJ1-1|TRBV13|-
CASSSYFTEAFF
TGTGCCAGCAGCTCTTATTTCACTGAAGCTTTCTTT
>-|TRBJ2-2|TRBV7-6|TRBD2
CASSKGLAVGELFF
TGTGCCAGCAGCAAGGGACTAGCGGTCGGGGAGCTGTTTTTT
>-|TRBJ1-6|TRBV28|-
CASRETAFLSYNSPLHF
TGTGCCAGCAGGGAGACAGCGTTTCTCTCCTATAATTCACCCCTCCACTTT
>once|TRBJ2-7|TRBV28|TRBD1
CASSPPGQSPYEQYF
TGTGCCAGCAGTCCACCGGGACAGAGTCCCTACGAGCAGTACTTC
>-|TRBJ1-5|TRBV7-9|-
CASSSGLREPPQHF
TGTGCCAGCAGCTCTGGTCTGCGGGAGCCGCCCCAGCATTTT